What follows are 24 T cell receptor beta chains derived from one specimen sequenced in a study of blood T cell repertoires in COVID-19. Generated by immunoSEQ multiplex PCR, the TCRdb table keeps only in-frame clones and is missing some. This sample yields about 42,000 clones, of which about 88% are seen a single time; 13% belongs to the top ten. Sample: peripheral blood. All receptors derive from a woman in her 70s in a cohort sampled during active COVID-19.

The V call is TRBV28, the J call TRBJ1-5, with TRBD1 matching 9 bases. Germline V gene lookup returns CDR1 MDHEN and CDR2 SYDVKM. The CDR3 covers 14 residues. V shed 6 bases, J shed 7 bases, and the junction held 7 bases outside the gene matches. The CDR3 protein is CASSLQGARQPQHF. The CDR3 nucleotides read TGTGCCAGCAGCTTACAGGGGGCGCGACAGCCCCAGCATTTT.

The chain is built from TRBV10-2 and TRBJ1-1; D possibly corresponds to TRBD1 (5 bases). Trimming took 2 bases from V and 5 from J, leaving 9 bases between them. The CDR3 consists of 13 residues. Germline V CDR1 and CDR2: WSHSY, SAAADI. CDR3: CASSEQGGTEAFF. The CDR3 coding sequence is TGCGCCAGCAGTGAGCAGGGAGGGACTGAAGCTTTCTTT.

The chain links TRBV3-1 (or the pseudogene TRBV3-2) to TRBJ1-2, with 9 bases fitting TRBD1. Germline V gene sequence: CDR1 LGHDT, CDR2 YNNKEL (reference sequence). The CDR3 has 16 residues. V lost 0 bases to trimming and J lost 8 bases; unmatched junction nucleotides: 10. This CDR3 is CASSQDRRTGDQGYTF. CDR3 DNA sequence: TGTGCCAGCAGCCAAGATAGGAGGACAGGGGATCAAGGCTACACCTTC.

The CDR3 DNA is TGTGCCAGCAGTTACCAGGGGGGAGATATCGAGCAGTACTTC. Its protein is CASSYQGGDIEQYF. The genes are TRBV27 and TRBJ2-7; D might be TRBD1 (7 bases). There are 14 residues in the CDR3. Germline CDR1 is MNHEY and CDR2 is SMNVEV (reference sequence). Deletions cut 4 bases from V and 6 bases from J, with 16 bases between.

The chain has TRBV28 and TRBJ2-2; TRBD2 matches 12 bases. The V segment lost 6 bases and the J segment 7 bases; nucleotides outside the gene matches: 3. This CDR3 has 14 residues. The germline V gene encodes CDR1 MDHEN and CDR2 SYDVKM. The CDR3 reads CASSLAGGGGELFF. CDR3 nucleotide sequence: TGTGCCAGCAGCCTAGCGGGAGGGGGCGGGGAGCTGTTTTTT.

V is TRBV10-3 and J is TRBJ2-1; 12 nucleotides agree with TRBD1. There are 13 residues in the CDR3. The ends lost 7 bases at V and 6 bases at J; junction bases unmatched: 1. The V gene's germline CDR1 is ENHRY and CDR2 SYGVKD. The CDR3 spells CAIMGQGANEQFF. The CDR3 region has the DNA TGTGCCATCATGGGACAGGGGGCCAATGAGCAGTTCTTC.

This chain uses TRBV2 with TRBJ1-2; TRBD1 agrees at 7 bases. CDR1 SNHLY and CDR2 FYNNEI come from the germline V gene. The CDR3 spans 13 residues. Losses at the gene ends were 8 bases for V and 8 bases for J; bases not matched to a gene: 11. The CDR3 protein is CASVPDRSVGYTF. In DNA, the CDR3 is TGTGCCAGCGTGCCGGACAGGTCGGTGGGCTACACCTTC.

The J gene is TRBJ1-4, the V gene TRBV7-3; 7 bases are a match to TRBD1. V trimming: 5 bases; J trimming: 8 bases; junction bases outside the gene matches: 11. This CDR3 has 15 amino acids. The V gene's germline CDR1 is SGHTA and CDR2 FQGTGA. The CDR3 loop reads CASSLEGAVLEKLFF. CDR3 DNA: TGTGCCAGCAGCCTAGAGGGGGCGGTGTTGGAAAAACTGTTTTTT.

The gene calls are TRBV30 and TRBJ2-1; 11 bases match TRBD2. The CDR3 is 14 residues long. V shed 1 base and J 4 bases; nucleotides not matched to a gene: 0. Germline assignment: CDR1 GTSNPN and CDR2 SVGIG (reference sequence). As DNA, the CDR3 is TGTGCCTGGAGTGGGACTAGCGGGTACAATGAGCAGTTCTTC. Amino acids: CAWSGTSGYNEQFF.

The V call is TRBV19, the J call TRBJ2-1; no reliable D call. Germline CDR1 is LNHDA and CDR2 is SQIVND (reference sequence). There are 12 residues in the CDR3. Trimming stripped 7 bases from V and 10 bases from J, with 14 bases between. CDR3 sequence: CASTPPGIEQFF. Here the CDR3 DNA reads TGTGCCAGTACCCCCCCCGGTATCGAGCAGTTCTTC.

The gene calls are TRBV2 and TRBJ2-3; 10 bases are shared with TRBD1. The J segment lost 0 bases and the V segment lost 8 bases, leaving 14 bases of the junction unmatched. Per the germline V gene, CDR1 is SNHLY and CDR2 is FYNNEI. The CDR3 totals 18 residues. CDR3 protein: CASAGTGARGTSTDTQYF. The CDR3 region has the DNA TGTGCCAGCGCCGGGACAGGGGCAAGGGGGACTAGCACAGATACGCAGTATTTT.

V is TRBV2 and J is TRBJ2-1; 14 bases map to TRBD2. With 6 bases clipped from V and 6 bases from J, the junction kept 1 base outside the gene matches. The germline V gene encodes CDR1 SNHLY and CDR2 FYNNEI. This CDR3 contains 14 residues. CDR3 coding DNA: TGTGCCAGCAGGGGGACTAGCGGGAGCAATGAGCAGTTCTTC. Translation: CASRGTSGSNEQFF.

This clone was recorded only once. The V and J genes are TRBV21-1 and TRBJ2-1; TRBD2 is taken as the D call from the table, unchecked against the DNA. TRBV21-1 is flagged as a pseudogene. The CDR3 runs 20 residues. CDR3: CASSKNRKSTLAEAYNEQFF. DNA for the CDR3: TGTGCCAGCAGCAAAAATCGAAAATCAACCCTAGCGGAGGCCTACAATGAGCAGTTCTTC.

This clone was seen more than once but under ten times. The chain is built from TRBV6-2 or TRBV6-3 and TRBJ2-1, with a possible D match to TRBD2 (5 bases). The germline V gene encodes CDR1 MNHEY and CDR2 SVGEGT. The CDR3 has 11 residues. V gave up 5 bases and J gave up 10 bases, with 9 bases separating them. The CDR3: CASSHRLEQFF. CDR3 DNA: TGTGCCAGCAGTCATCGACTAGAGCAGTTCTTC.

The rearrangement uses TRBV28 and TRBJ1-5; perhaps TRBD1 as D (6 bases). Germline-derived CDR1 and CDR2 are MDHEN and SYDVKM. The ends were cut back, 3 bases at V and 4 bases at J, with 19 bases in the middle. The CDR3 has 17 amino acids. The CDR3 spells CASSFKGGWNVNQPQHF. DNA for the CDR3: TGTGCCAGCAGTTTTAAAGGGGGATGGAACGTTAATCAGCCCCAGCATTTT.

This clone was seen a handful of times. V and J are TRBV7-7 and TRBJ2-7, with TRBD1 matching 7 bases. Germline V gene lookup returns CDR1 SSHAT and CDR2 FNYEAQ (reference sequence). Trimming at V came to 5 bases and at J to 0 bases, leaving 4 bases not matched to a gene. This CDR3 is 14 amino acids long. CDR3 nucleotides: TGTGCCAGCAGCCCGACAGGGACCTCCTACGAGCAGTACTTC. This translates into CASSPTGTSYEQYF.

J is TRBJ2-7 and V is TRBV15, with TRBD1 matching 8 bases. Trimming took 4 bases from V and 0 from J; bases not matched to a gene: 5. This CDR3 region has 15 residues. Germline CDR1 LNHNV, CDR2 YYDKDF (reference sequence). CDR3 DNA sequence: TGTGCCACCAGCAACGACAGGGGATCCTCCTACGAGCAGTACTTC. Residues: CATSNDRGSSYEQYF. Variable domain in full (rest from reference TRBV15 and TRBJ2-7): DAMVIQNPRYQVTQFGKPVTLSCSQTLNHNVMYWYQQKSSQAPKLLFHYYDKDFNNEADTPDNFQSRRPNTSFCFLDIRSPGLGDTAMYLCATSNDRGSSYEQYFGPGTRLTVT.

This chain uses TRBV6-5 with TRBJ2-1; 7 positions match TRBD2. J was trimmed by 6 bases and V by 5 bases; bases with no gene match: 4. Germline values: CDR1 MNHEY, CDR2 SVGAGI. The CDR3 has 13 amino acids. The CDR3 spells CASSPGGINEQFF. Written as DNA, the CDR3 is TGTGCCAGCAGTCCCGGGGGGATCAATGAGCAGTTCTTC.

This chain links TRBV5-6 with TRBJ1-3; unclear D gene. CDR1 SGHDT and CDR2 YYEEEE come from the germline V gene. The CDR3 is made up of 17 amino acids. V gave up 2 bases and J gave up 0 bases, with 15 bases separating them. CDR3 protein: CASSLAPCSGSGNTIYF. CDR3 sequence (DNA): TGTGCCAGCAGCTTAGCCCCCTGTTCTGGCTCTGGAAACACCATATATTTT. Looking up the rest from reference TRBV5-6 and TRBJ1-3 gives the full variable domain: DAGVTQSPTHLIKTRGQQVTLRCSPKSGHDTVSWYQQALGQGPQFIFQYYEEEERQRGNFPDRFSGHQFPNYSSELNVNALLLGDSALYLCASSLAPCSGSGNTIYFGEGSWLTVV.

The chain carries TRBV11-2 and TRBJ2-7; D is possibly TRBD2 (6 bases). Trimming pared 4 bases from V and 7 bases from J, leaving 14 bases between. This CDR3 has 13 residues. Germline assignment: CDR1 SGHAT and CDR2 FQNNGV. The CDR3 here is CASSSRVAGEQYF. As DNA, the CDR3 is TGTGCCAGCAGCTCGCGGGTCGCGGGGGAGCAGTACTTC.

The CDR3 sequence: CSVSGLGNTEAFF. In DNA form, the CDR3 reads TGCAGCGTTTCAGGGTTAGGGAACACTGAAGCTTTCTTT. The chain carries TRBV29-1 and TRBJ1-1; possible D gene TRBD1, 5 bases. Germline V gene sequence: CDR1 SQVTM, CDR2 ANQGSEA. The CDR3 length is 13 residues. Trimming stripped 5 bases from V and 1 base from J, with 11 bases between.

V gene TRBV19 combines with J gene TRBJ2-5; maybe TRBD1 (6 bases). Germline V gene data show CDR1 as LNHDA and CDR2 as SQIVND (reference sequence). V lost 7 bases and J lost 4, with 13 bases in between. This CDR3 comprises 13 residues. CDR3 in amino acids: CASTPGDRETQYF. Here the CDR3 DNA reads TGTGCCAGTACCCCAGGGGATCGAGAGACCCAGTACTTC.

V and J are TRBV19 and TRBJ2-7; a weak D match, TRBD2 (6 bases). The CDR3 runs to 13 residues. The V end was cut by 5 bases, the J end by 6 bases, with 14 bases between. Germline CDR1 LNHDA, CDR2 SQIVND (reference sequence). CDR3 coding DNA: TGTGCCAGTAGTCCAGGAGGGGTTGGCGAGCAGTACTTC. As protein: CASSPGGVGEQYF. The full variable domain, rest sourced from reference TRBV19 and TRBJ2-7, is DGGITQSPKYLFRKEGQNVTLSCEQNLNHDAMYWYRQDPGQGLRLIYYSQIVNDFQKGDIAEGYSVSREKKESFPLTVTSAQKNPTAFYLCASSPGGVGEQYFGPGTRLTVT.

V gene TRBV5-1 combines with J gene TRBJ1-2, with D maybe TRBD1 (6 bases). Germline V lookup: CDR1 SGHRS, CDR2 YFSETQ. Trimming took 0 bases from V and 4 from J, leaving 13 bases between them. The CDR3 extends over 15 amino acids. The CDR3 reads CASSLDMGGAYGYTF. The CDR3 nucleotides are TGCGCCAGCAGCTTGGATATGGGGGGGGCCTATGGCTACACCTTC.